These T cell receptor beta chains were read from a single sample in a study of sequential checkpoint blockade in melanoma. Assay: immunoSEQ multiplex PCR; the TCRdb copy retains only in-frame clones and omits some. The repertoire includes tens of thousands of clones, approximately 88% of them detected once, and around 13% sits in the top ten. The specimen comprised CD8+ T cells sorted from blood (inferred from file names), sampled from a patient given nivolumab and ipilimumab in sequence. The origin of the receptors is a human donor with melanoma. Each CDR3 is given with its conserved first and last residue.

j_gene: TRBJ1-1; v_gene: TRBV13; CDR3aa: CASSPPEGGNTEAFF
j_gene: TRBJ1-3; v_gene: TRBV6-5; CDR3aa: CASAPTQHSGNTIYF
j_gene: TRBJ2-5; v_gene: TRBV5-4; CDR3aa: CASSSRTSGGKETQYF
j_gene: TRBJ2-1; v_gene: TRBV4-1; CDR3aa: CASSGTGAYNEQFF
j_gene: TRBJ1-5; v_gene: TRBV7-9; CDR3aa: CASSSEGGEGQPQHF
j_gene: TRBJ1-2; v_gene: TRBV7-2; CDR3aa: CASSLGGVHYGYTF
j_gene: TRBJ1-5; v_gene: TRBV2; CDR3aa: CASSGQKIYNQPQHF
j_gene: TRBJ2-3; v_gene: TRBV2; CDR3aa: CASRITSTDTQYF
j_gene: TRBJ2-7; v_gene: TRBV4-3; CDR3aa: CASKDGAGGPIWEQYF
j_gene: TRBJ1-2; v_gene: TRBV6-5; CDR3aa: CASSAGEGYGYTF
j_gene: TRBJ2-1; v_gene: TRBV9; CDR3aa: CASSVVDSVGDNEQFF
j_gene: TRBJ2-5; v_gene: TRBV27; CDR3aa: CASSPLLRGETQYF
j_gene: TRBJ1-5; v_gene: TRBV28; CDR3aa: CASSLRTGGSSNQPQHF
j_gene: TRBJ2-5; v_gene: TRBV7-2; CDR3aa: CSIMGDWGKTQYF
j_gene: TRBJ2-5; v_gene: TRBV30; CDR3aa: CAWSSGNKETQYF
j_gene: TRBJ1-3; v_gene: TRBV7-9; CDR3aa: CASGTGTFSRGNTIYF
j_gene: TRBJ2-7; v_gene: TRBV9; CDR3aa: CASSPGRISYEQYF
j_gene: TRBJ1-1; v_gene: TRBV5-1; CDR3aa: CASSLSAAINTEAFF
j_gene: TRBJ2-1; v_gene: TRBV29-1; CDR3aa: CSPAGGSSYNEQFF
j_gene: TRBJ1-1; v_gene: TRBV4-1; CDR3aa: CASSHSLRGNTEAFF
j_gene: TRBJ2-7; v_gene: TRBV9; CDR3aa: CASSAGTEDYEQYF
j_gene: TRBJ1-4; v_gene: TRBV5-4; CDR3aa: CASSSTENNEKLFF
j_gene: TRBJ2-2; v_gene: TRBV7-9; CDR3aa: CASSPGYGSLTNTGELFF
j_gene: TRBJ1-1; v_gene: TRBV7-9; CDR3aa: CASSPRQARDTEAFF
j_gene: TRBJ2-3; v_gene: TRBV15; CDR3aa: CATSRGQGEDTQYF
j_gene: TRBJ2-1; v_gene: TRBV10-3; CDR3aa: CAISDPDRGRLHEQFF
j_gene: TRBJ2-7; v_gene: TRBV28; CDR3aa: CASSQTGYGSYEQYF
j_gene: TRBJ2-1; v_gene: TRBV5-4; CDR3aa: CASSLGTGLGDEQFF
j_gene: TRBJ1-1; v_gene: TRBV6-6; CDR3aa: CASSYEGEAFF
j_gene: TRBJ1-5; v_gene: TRBV5-4; CDR3aa: CASSLGWNQPQHF
j_gene: TRBJ1-3; v_gene: TRBV5-5; CDR3aa: CASSPGQGYNTIYF
j_gene: TRBJ2-1; v_gene: TRBV25-1; CDR3aa: CASRRTSGSNEQFF
j_gene: TRBJ2-2; v_gene: TRBV7-6; CDR3aa: CASSLRRAGANTGELFF
j_gene: TRBJ2-1; v_gene: TRBV9; CDR3aa: CASSVGGGSYNEQFF
j_gene: TRBJ2-7; v_gene: TRBV4-1; CDR3aa: CASSGGLSYEQYF
j_gene: TRBJ2-5; v_gene: TRBV5-5; CDR3aa: CASSWDDWGRQETQYF
j_gene: TRBJ2-7; v_gene: TRBV13; CDR3aa: CASSYRGTWEQYF
j_gene: TRBJ1-1; v_gene: TRBV29-1; CDR3aa: CSVEGTVNTEAFF
j_gene: TRBJ2-5; v_gene: TRBV7-7; CDR3aa: CASSLVEGGVETQYF
j_gene: TRBJ1-1; v_gene: TRBV28; CDR3aa: CASSPGQGLNTEAFF
j_gene: TRBJ2-7; v_gene: TRBV28; CDR3aa: CASSPPGQSYRYSYEQYF
j_gene: TRBJ2-5; v_gene: TRBV18; CDR3aa: CASSVNLLAGGQETQYF
j_gene: TRBJ1-1; v_gene: TRBV28; CDR3aa: CASSFPLGGQNTEAFF
j_gene: TRBJ2-2; v_gene: TRBV2; CDR3aa: CATSLGGGSVRSGELFF
j_gene: TRBJ1-5; v_gene: TRBV11-3; CDR3aa: CASSRADRIYSNQPQHF
j_gene: TRBJ1-5; v_gene: TRBV4-1; CDR3aa: CASSQGRTGKFQPQHF
j_gene: TRBJ2-1; v_gene: TRBV27; CDR3aa: CASSYSGALYNEQFF
j_gene: TRBJ1-3; v_gene: TRBV13; CDR3aa: CASSRSLGQGSGNTIYF
j_gene: TRBJ2-7; v_gene: TRBV4-1; CDR3aa: CASSQVLAGVPYEQYF
j_gene: TRBJ1-2; v_gene: TRBV5-6; CDR3aa: CASSLGQSNYGYTF
j_gene: TRBJ2-1; v_gene: TRBV4-3; CDR3aa: CASSQTGVDEQFF
j_gene: TRBJ2-7; v_gene: TRBV4-2; CDR3aa: CASSPPGLGREQYF
j_gene: TRBJ1-2; v_gene: TRBV19; CDR3aa: CASSIGRPLYGYTF
j_gene: TRBJ2-6; v_gene: TRBV9; CDR3aa: CASSVGSGANVLTF
j_gene: TRBJ1-2; v_gene: TRBV6-5; CDR3aa: CASSTPGQVLYGYTF
j_gene: TRBJ1-2; v_gene: TRBV15; CDR3aa: CATSRDVVAIRTTDYGYTF
j_gene: TRBJ2-3; v_gene: TRBV9; CDR3aa: CASSVTSGRLVDTQYF